Below, 20 T cell receptor beta chains from the same sample are listed, as sequenced in a study of blood T cell repertoires in COVID-19. Data came from immunoSEQ multiplex PCR; TCRdb stores just in-frame clones and leaves some out. The sample holds some 400,000 clones; approximately 92% are singletons and the top ten take 1% to 1.3%. Sequencing was done on a sample of PBMCs or T cells enriched from blood (not recorded which). The source is a man aged 30-40 years who had recovered from COVID-19.

V usage is TRBV18 and J usage is TRBJ2-1, with 13 bases that match TRBD2. V shed 3 bases and J 6 bases; nucleotides not matched to a gene: 11. This CDR3 is built from 18 residues. The germline V gene has CDR1 KGHSH and CDR2 LQKENI. CDR3 in amino acids: CASSPPLAGGPFSNEQFF. The CDR3 coding sequence is TGTGCCAGCTCACCGCCACTAGCGGGAGGGCCATTTTCCAATGAGCAGTTCTTC.

The chain joins TRBV5-1 to TRBJ2-3, with TRBD1 matching 10 bases. The CDR3 consists of 14 residues. The germline V gene has CDR1 SGHRS and CDR2 YFSETQ. Germline trimming cut 0 bases from V and 14 bases from J; bases unmatched to any gene: 9. Written as DNA, the CDR3 is TGCGCCAGCAGCTTGGCCATGATGACAGGGGGCGCGTATTTT. Its translation is CASSLAMMTGGAYF.

The rearrangement links TRBV11-2 to TRBJ1-4; D might be TRBD1 (5 bases). The ends were cut back, 1 base at V and 3 bases at J, with 9 bases in the middle. Per the germline V gene, CDR1 is SGHAT and CDR2 is FQNNGV. The CDR3 length is 15 residues. The CDR3, as DNA: TGTGCCAGCAGCTTAGTAGGGGTCCCTAATGAAAAACTGTTTTTT. It translates to CASSLVGVPNEKLFF.

The table lists this clone with a count of one. The rearrangement joins TRBV7-2 to TRBJ2-1; possible D gene TRBD1, 6 bases. This CDR3 spans 15 amino acids. The ends were cut back, 8 bases at V and 9 bases at J, with 23 bases in the middle. Germline values: CDR1 SGHTA, CDR2 FQGNSA. In DNA form, the CDR3 reads TGTGCCAGCTCCAAAGGGAGTATCAGGGGTGGTGAGCAGTTCTTC. The encoded protein is CASSKGSIRGGEQFF. The variable domain in full, with the rest retrieved from reference TRBV7-2 and TRBJ2-1, is GAGVSQSPSNKVTEKGKDVELRCDPISGHTALYWYRQSLGQGLEFLIYFQGNSAPDKSGLPSDRFSAERTGGSVSTLTIQRTQQEDSAVYLCASSKGSIRGGEQFFGPGTRLTVL.

The chain joins TRBV27 to TRBJ1-2; D perhaps matches TRBD1 (5 bases). The V and J ends lost 4 bases and 6 bases respectively, with 15 bases between them. The CDR3 is 14 amino acids. Germline CDR1 is MNHEY and CDR2 is SMNVEV (reference sequence). In nucleotides, the CDR3 is TGTGCCAGCAGTTCCTTGGGGGGTTTGGATGGCTACACCTTC. This gives the protein CASSSLGGLDGYTF.

This clone has only one observation. This rearrangement joins TRBV29-1 to TRBJ2-1, with 7 bases aligning to TRBD2. This CDR3 has 14 residues. V shed 7 bases and J 3 bases; nucleotides not matched to a gene: 9. Looked up from germline, CDR1 is SQVTM and CDR2 is ANQGSEA. The CDR3 reads CSAVRGGNYNEQFF. The CDR3 DNA follows: TGCAGCGCGGTCCGGGGAGGGAACTACAATGAGCAGTTCTTC.

This clone has just a few counts. The rearrangement joins TRBV4-2 to TRBJ1-6; 9 bases fit TRBD1. The CDR3 has 18 amino acids. In germline, CDR1 is LGHNA, CDR2 YNFKEQ. V trimming: 0 bases; J trimming: 7 bases; junction bases outside the gene matches: 10. In nucleotides, the CDR3 is TGTGCCAGCAGCCAAGAATTGAACAGGGGGCGCCTCAATTCACCCCTCCACTTT. Protein: CASSQELNRGRLNSPLHF.

The gene calls are TRBV9 and TRBJ2-1, with TRBD2 as a possible D gene (7 bases). CDR1 SGDLS and CDR2 YYNGEE come from the germline V gene. The CDR3 length is 15 residues. V lost 0 bases and J lost 5, with 12 bases in between. In nucleotides, the CDR3 is TGTGCCAGCAGCGTAGCAGGGGACTATAACAATGAGCAGTTCTTC. Protein product: CASSVAGDYNNEQFF.

The V and J genes are TRBV9 and TRBJ2-5; TRBD2 agrees at 7 bases. V lost 2 bases to trimming and J lost 4 bases; unmatched junction nucleotides: 11. The CDR3 has 16 residues. Looked up from germline, CDR1 is SGDLS and CDR2 is YYNGEE. In DNA, the CDR3 is TGTGCCAGCAGCGTGGTCTCGGGGGGAGGGTTAGAGACCCAGTACTTC. As protein: CASSVVSGGGLETQYF.

The rearrangement joins TRBV9 to TRBJ2-1; D unclear. V dropped 4 bases and J dropped 9 bases, with 14 bases sitting between them. The length of the CDR3 is 13 residues. Germline lookup yields CDR1 SGDLS and CDR2 YYNGEE. The CDR3 DNA is TGTGCCAGCAGCCCTCGGTTGCCGGGTGAGCAGTTCTTC. This codes for CASSPRLPGEQFF.

The gene calls are TRBV3-1 (or the pseudogene TRBV3-2) and TRBJ2-2; 12 bases are a match to TRBD2. CDR1 LGHDT and CDR2 YNNKEL come from the germline V gene (reference sequence). V shed 0 bases and J 1 base; nucleotides not matched to a gene: 0. The CDR3 loop spans 17 amino acids. CDR3 protein: CASSQEGLAGNTGELFF. For the CDR3, the DNA is TGTGCCAGCAGCCAAGAGGGACTAGCGGGGAACACCGGGGAGCTGTTTTTT.

The chain recombines TRBV7-3 with TRBJ2-3, with D possibly TRBD2 on 6 matching bases. The CDR3 contains 18 residues. V shed 6 bases and J shed 4 bases, with 26 bases lying between them. Per the germline V gene, CDR1 is SGHTA and CDR2 is FQGTGA. The CDR3 protein is CASSTQRGASGAADTQYF. CDR3 DNA sequence: TGTGCCAGCAGTACCCAGAGAGGAGCATCGGGAGCTGCAGATACGCAGTATTTT.

This chain connects TRBV4-1 to TRBJ2-5; maybe TRBD1 (7 bases). Trimming cost V 1 base and J 1 base, with 10 bases left between them. CDR1 is MGHRA, CDR2 YSYEKL, per germline. This CDR3 is built from 15 residues. The CDR3 sequence: CASSQGGTAQETQYF. The CDR3 DNA reads as TGCGCCAGCAGCCAAGGCGGGACAGCCCAAGAGACCCAGTACTTC.

The rearrangement joins TRBV5-1 to TRBJ2-7; D perhaps matches TRBD2 (7 bases). In germline, CDR1 is SGHRS, CDR2 YFSETQ. The CDR3 contains 16 residues. Trimming shortened V by 0 bases and J by 2 bases, and 15 bases separated the two germline ends. The CDR3 coding sequence is TGCGCCAGCAGCTTGGTGATCTCGGGGGGCACCTACGAGCAGTACTTC. Translated, it gives CASSLVISGGTYEQYF. The whole variable domain, filled in from reference TRBV5-1 and TRBJ2-7, reads KAGVTQTPRYLIKTRGQQVTLSCSPISGHRSVSWYQQTPGQGLQFLFEYFSETQRNKGNFPGRFSGRQFSNSRSEMNVSTLELGDSALYLCASSLVISGGTYEQYFGPGTRLTVT.

This chain links TRBV2 with TRBJ2-1, with 12 bases fitting TRBD2. Germline V gene sequence: CDR1 SNHLY, CDR2 FYNNEI. V was clipped by 5 bases and J by 7 bases; unmatched bases: 6. The CDR3 totals 15 residues. The CDR3 spells CASSPTSGSVNEQFF. The CDR3 DNA reads TGTGCCAGCAGTCCGACTAGCGGGAGTGTTAATGAGCAGTTCTTC.

The gene calls are TRBV7-9 and TRBJ2-5, with 9 bases that match TRBD2. Germline V lookup: CDR1 SEHNR, CDR2 FQNEAQ (reference sequence). Unmatched junction bases numbered 9, after V lost 2 bases and J lost 5 bases. The CDR3 extends over 16 amino acids. CDR3 residues: CASSLRVAGDRETQYF. CDR3 nucleotide sequence: TGTGCCAGCAGCTTAAGGGTAGCGGGAGATCGGGAGACCCAGTACTTC.

V usage is TRBV2 and J usage is TRBJ2-2, with 7 nucleotides matching TRBD1. V was clipped by 4 bases and J by 6 bases; unmatched bases: 8. Germline assignment: CDR1 SNHLY and CDR2 FYNNEI. The CDR3 covers 15 residues. The CDR3 coding sequence is TGTGCCAGCAGTGGACAGGGATTGTCCGCCGGGGAGCTGTTTTTT. Its translation is CASSGQGLSAGELFF. Full variable domain (remainder filled in from reference TRBV2 and TRBJ2-2): EPEVTQTPSHQVTQMGQEVILRCVPISNHLYFYWYRQILGQKVEFLVSFYNNEISEKSEIFDDQFSVERPDGSNFTLKIRSTKLEDSAMYFCASSGQGLSAGELFFGEGSRLTVL.

The chain recombines TRBV5-4 with TRBJ1-1; 10 bases are shared with TRBD1. Per the germline V gene, CDR1 is SGHNT and CDR2 is YYREEE (reference sequence). This CDR3 is built from 17 residues. The V gene end was trimmed by 4 bases and the J gene end by 5 bases; junction bases not matched to a gene: 14. The CDR3 DNA reads TGTGCCAGCAGCATATATACCGGGACAGGGGCGAAGACTGAAGCTTTCTTT. This translates into CASSIYTGTGAKTEAFF.

This clone was detected only once. The chain employs TRBV28 and TRBJ2-1; D uncertain. Germline CDR1 and CDR2: MDHEN and SYDVKM. The CDR3 sequence is 10 residues long. Trimming removed 8 bases at V and 8 bases at J, with 7 bases between. CDR3 coding DNA: TGTGCCAGCGGTCCGGATGAGCAGTTCTTC. Translating gives CASGPDEQFF.

The chain is built from TRBV5-4 and TRBJ1-2, with D possibly TRBD1 on 6 matching bases. The germline CDR1 and CDR2 sequences are SGHNT and YYREEE (reference sequence). V lost 0 bases and J lost 8, with 17 bases in between. The CDR3 has 15 amino acids. The CDR3, as DNA: TGTGCCAGCAGCTTGGATACATCAGGGGTCCCCGGCTACACCTTC. This encodes CASSLDTSGVPGYTF. Supplemented by reference TRBV5-4 and TRBJ1-2, the full variable domain reads ETGVTQSPTHLIKTRGQQVTLRCSSQSGHNTVSWYQQALGQGPQFIFQYYREEENGRGNFPPRFSGLQFPNYSSELNVNALELDDSALYLCASSLDTSGVPGYTFGSGTRLTVV.